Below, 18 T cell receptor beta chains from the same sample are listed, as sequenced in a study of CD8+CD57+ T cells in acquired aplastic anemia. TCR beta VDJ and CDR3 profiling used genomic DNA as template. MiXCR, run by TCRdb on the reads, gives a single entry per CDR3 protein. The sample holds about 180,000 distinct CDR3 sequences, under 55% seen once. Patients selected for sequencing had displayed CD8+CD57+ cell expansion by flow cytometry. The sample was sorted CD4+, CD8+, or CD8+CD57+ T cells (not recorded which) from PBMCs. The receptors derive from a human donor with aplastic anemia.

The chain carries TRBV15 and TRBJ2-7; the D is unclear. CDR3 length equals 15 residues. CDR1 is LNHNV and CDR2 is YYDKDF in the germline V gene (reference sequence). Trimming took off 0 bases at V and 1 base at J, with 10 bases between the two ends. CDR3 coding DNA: TGTGCCACCAGCAGAGAGTTTCAGGCGTCCTACGAGCAGTACTTC. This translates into CATSREFQASYEQYF.

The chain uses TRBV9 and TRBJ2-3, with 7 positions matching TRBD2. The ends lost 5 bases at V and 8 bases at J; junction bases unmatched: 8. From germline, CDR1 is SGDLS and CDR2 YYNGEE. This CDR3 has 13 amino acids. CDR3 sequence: CASSEARGSTQYF. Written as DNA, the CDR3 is TGTGCCAGCAGTGAAGCGCGGGGGAGTACGCAGTATTTT.

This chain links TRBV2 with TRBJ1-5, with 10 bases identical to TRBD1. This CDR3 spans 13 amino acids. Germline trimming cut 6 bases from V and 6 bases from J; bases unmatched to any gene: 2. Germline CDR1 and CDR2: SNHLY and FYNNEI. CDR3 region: CASRGTGAQPQHF. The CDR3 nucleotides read TGTGCCAGCAGGGGGACAGGGGCTCAGCCCCAGCATTTT.

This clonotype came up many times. CDR3 DNA: TGTGCCAGCAGCTTTACTGGCCGGAGCACTGAAGCTTTCTTT. Translation gives CASSFTGRSTEAFF. The genes are TRBV7-9 and TRBJ1-1, with unresolved D. Trimming removed 3 bases from V and 4 bases from J, with 12 bases in between. The CDR3 loop spans 14 amino acids. Germline V CDR1 and CDR2: SEHNR, FQNEAQ (reference sequence).

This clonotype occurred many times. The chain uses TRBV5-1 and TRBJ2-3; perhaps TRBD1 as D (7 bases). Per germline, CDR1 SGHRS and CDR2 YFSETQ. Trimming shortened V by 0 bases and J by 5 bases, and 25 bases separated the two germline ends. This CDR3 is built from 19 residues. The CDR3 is CASSLAIGGDGTALDTQYF. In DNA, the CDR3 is TGCGCCAGCAGCTTGGCCATCGGCGGGGACGGGACAGCGCTAGATACGCAGTATTTT.

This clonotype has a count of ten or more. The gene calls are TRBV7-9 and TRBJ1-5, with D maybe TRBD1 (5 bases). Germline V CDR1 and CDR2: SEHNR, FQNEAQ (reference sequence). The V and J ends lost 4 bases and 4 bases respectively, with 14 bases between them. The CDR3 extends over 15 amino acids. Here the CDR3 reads CASSSNAGQNQPQHF. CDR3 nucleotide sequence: TGTGCCAGCAGCTCAAACGCGGGGCAAAATCAGCCCCAGCATTTT.

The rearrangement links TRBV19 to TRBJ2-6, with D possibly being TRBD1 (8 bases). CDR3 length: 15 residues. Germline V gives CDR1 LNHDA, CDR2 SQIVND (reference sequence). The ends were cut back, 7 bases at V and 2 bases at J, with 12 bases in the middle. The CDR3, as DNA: TGTGCCAGTAACAGGGGGGGACCTGGGGCCAACGTCCTGACTTTC. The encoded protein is CASNRGGPGANVLTF.

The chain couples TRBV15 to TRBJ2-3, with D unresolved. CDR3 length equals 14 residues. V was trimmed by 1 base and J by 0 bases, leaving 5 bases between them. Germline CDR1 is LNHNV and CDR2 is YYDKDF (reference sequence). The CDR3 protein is CATSRAQSTDTQYF. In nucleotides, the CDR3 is TGTGCCACCAGCAGAGCACAGAGCACAGATACGCAGTATTTT.

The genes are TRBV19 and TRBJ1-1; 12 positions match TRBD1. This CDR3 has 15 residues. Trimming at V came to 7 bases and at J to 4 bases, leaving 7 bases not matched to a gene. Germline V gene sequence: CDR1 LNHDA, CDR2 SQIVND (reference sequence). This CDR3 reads CASTGTGGASTEAFF. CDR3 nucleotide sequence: TGTGCCAGTACCGGGACAGGGGGCGCGAGCACTGAAGCTTTCTTT.

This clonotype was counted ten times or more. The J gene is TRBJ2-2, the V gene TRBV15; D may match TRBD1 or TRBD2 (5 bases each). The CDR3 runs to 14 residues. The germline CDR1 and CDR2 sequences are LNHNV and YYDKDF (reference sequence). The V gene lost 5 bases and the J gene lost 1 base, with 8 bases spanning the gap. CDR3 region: CATSGGLNTGELFF. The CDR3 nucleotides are TGTGCCACCAGCGGGGGTTTGAACACCGGGGAGCTGTTTTTT.

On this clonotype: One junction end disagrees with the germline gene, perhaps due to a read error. CDR3 bases: TGTGCCTGCAGTGCTGGCACAGCCGAGCAGTACTTC. Protein: CACSAGTAEQYF. The chain links TRBV7-2 to TRBJ2-7; the D is unclear. The CDR3 runs to 12 residues. The germline V gene has CDR1 SGHTA and CDR2 FQGNSA.

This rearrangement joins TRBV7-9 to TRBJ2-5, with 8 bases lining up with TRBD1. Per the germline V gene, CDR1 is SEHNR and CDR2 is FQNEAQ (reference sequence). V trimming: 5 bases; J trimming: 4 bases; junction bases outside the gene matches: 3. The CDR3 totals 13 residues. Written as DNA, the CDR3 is TGTGCCAGCAGCCGCAGGGGGCCAGAGACCCAGTACTTC. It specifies CASSRRGPETQYF.

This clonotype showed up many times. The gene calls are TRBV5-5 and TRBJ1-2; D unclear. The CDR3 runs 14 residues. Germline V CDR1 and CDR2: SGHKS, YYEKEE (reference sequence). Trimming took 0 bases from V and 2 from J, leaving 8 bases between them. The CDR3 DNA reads TGTGCCAGCAGCTTGGACAGTGTGAACTATGGCTACACCTTC. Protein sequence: CASSLDSVNYGYTF.

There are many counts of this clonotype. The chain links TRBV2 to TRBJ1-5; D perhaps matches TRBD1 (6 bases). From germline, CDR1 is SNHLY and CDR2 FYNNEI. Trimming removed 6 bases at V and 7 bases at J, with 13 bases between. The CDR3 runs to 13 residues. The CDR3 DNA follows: TGTGCCAGCAGGGCGGGGGCTTTGCAGCCCCAGCATTTT. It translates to CASRAGALQPQHF.

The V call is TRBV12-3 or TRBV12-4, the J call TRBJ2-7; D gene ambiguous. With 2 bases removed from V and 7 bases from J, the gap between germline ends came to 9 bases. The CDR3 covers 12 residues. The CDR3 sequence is CASSLQVGEQYF. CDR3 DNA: TGTGCCAGCAGTTTACAGGTGGGTGAGCAGTACTTC.

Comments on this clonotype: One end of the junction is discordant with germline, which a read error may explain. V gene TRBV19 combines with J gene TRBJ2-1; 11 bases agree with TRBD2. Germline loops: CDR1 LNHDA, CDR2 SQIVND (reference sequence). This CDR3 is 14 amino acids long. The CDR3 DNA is TGTGCCAGCAGTATAGCGGGGGGGCCTTTTGAGCAGTTCTTC. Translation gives CASSIAGGPFEQFF.

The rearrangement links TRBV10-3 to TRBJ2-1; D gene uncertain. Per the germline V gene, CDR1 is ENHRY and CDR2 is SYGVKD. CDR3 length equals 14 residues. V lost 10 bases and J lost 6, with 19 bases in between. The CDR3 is CATLGPGYSNEQFF. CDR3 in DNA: TGTGCCACTTTGGGTCCAGGATATAGCAATGAGCAGTTCTTC.

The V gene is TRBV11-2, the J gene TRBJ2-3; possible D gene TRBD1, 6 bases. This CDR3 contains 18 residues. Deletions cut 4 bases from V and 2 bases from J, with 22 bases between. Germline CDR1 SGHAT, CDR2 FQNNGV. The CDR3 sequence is CASSSPSLPGHYTDTQYF. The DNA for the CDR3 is TGTGCCAGCAGCTCCCCTAGCCTCCCGGGACACTACACAGATACGCAGTATTTT.